A single sample gave rise to the 24 T cell receptor beta chains below, sequenced in a study of blood T cell repertoires in COVID-19 (TCRdb year 2020). The library relied on the immunoSEQ multiplex PCR assay. TCRdb took over this immuneACCESS table, retaining in-frame rearrangements with V and J assigned. Such tables are incomplete; in checked studies, under half of the missing clones stem from an unresolved V gene, and the remainder is unexplained. The sample table shows around 180,000 clones, and roughly 85% are seen once. Clones ranked in the top ten supply around 3.3% of the sample. The sequencing sample was made of peripheral blood. Receptor source: a man aged 55 to 70 with acute or convalescent COVID-19.

This clone was found once. The chain couples TRBV9 to TRBJ1-3; no definite D call. Germline assignment: CDR1 SGDLS and CDR2 YYNGEE. V gave up 3 bases and J gave up 4 bases, with 8 bases separating them. This CDR3 contains 13 residues. The CDR3: CASSAVPGNTIYF. Here the CDR3 DNA reads TGTGCCAGCAGCGCAGTGCCCGGAAACACCATATATTTT.

The chain carries TRBV28 and TRBJ1-5; D might be TRBD1 (6 bases). V lost 8 bases and J 0 bases, leaving 17 bases between the germline ends. CDR1 is MDHEN and CDR2 is SYDVKM in the germline V gene. The CDR3 contains 16 residues. The CDR3 DNA sequence: TGTGCCAGCGGAAAAACAGGGTCGAATAGCAATCAGCCCCAGCATTTT. This codes for CASGKTGSNSNQPQHF.

V gene TRBV18 combines with J gene TRBJ2-7, with 8 bases aligning to TRBD2. The CDR3 has 16 amino acids. The germline V gene encodes CDR1 KGHSH and CDR2 LQKENI. V lost 4 bases and J lost 4; bases outside the gene matches: 12. This chain's CDR3 is CASSRPQSGRDYEQYF. In DNA form, the CDR3 reads TGTGCCAGCTCACGTCCCCAAAGCGGGAGAGATTACGAGCAGTACTTC.

The chain combines TRBV28 with TRBJ1-1; tentative D call: TRBD1 (5 bases). Trimming removed 3 bases at V and 2 bases at J, with 10 bases between. This CDR3 spans 14 amino acids. In germline, CDR1 is MDHEN, CDR2 SYDVKM. The CDR3, as DNA: TGTGCCAGCAGTTTCAGGGTGAAAAACACTGAAGCTTTCTTT. This codes for CASSFRVKNTEAFF.

The V and J genes are TRBV7-2 and TRBJ2-7, with D possibly TRBD2 on 5 matching bases. Trimming shortened V by 5 bases and J by 2 bases, and 13 bases separated the two germline ends. The CDR3 is 14 amino acids. The germline gives CDR1 SGHTA, CDR2 FQGNSA. The CDR3 here is CASSPPSYPYEQYF. In nucleotides, the CDR3 is TGTGCCAGCAGCCCACCTAGCTACCCCTACGAGCAGTACTTC. The full variable domain, its missing parts supplied by reference TRBV7-2 and TRBJ2-7, is GAGVSQSPSNKVTEKGKDVELRCDPISGHTALYWYRQSLGQGLEFLIYFQGNSAPDKSGLPSDRFSAERTGGSVSTLTIQRTQQEDSAVYLCASSPPSYPYEQYFGPGTRLTVT.

V usage is TRBV24-1 and J usage is TRBJ2-3; D perhaps matches TRBD2 (6 bases). This CDR3 spans 14 amino acids. Per germline, CDR1 KGHDR and CDR2 SFDVKD. V lost 6 bases, J lost 5 bases, and 14 bases lay in between. CDR3 amino acids: CATSWFLRGDTQYF. The CDR3 nucleotides are TGTGCCACCAGTTGGTTCCTGCGGGGAGATACGCAGTATTTT.

The chain recombines TRBV5-1 with TRBJ2-3; 9 nucleotides agree with TRBD1. The germline gives CDR1 SGHRS, CDR2 YFSETQ. J was trimmed by 0 bases and V by 4 bases; bases with no gene match: 6. This CDR3 is built from 16 residues. The CDR3 DNA reads as TGCGCCAGCAGCCGACAGGGGGTTCCGAGCACAGATACGCAGTATTTT. The encoded protein is CASSRQGVPSTDTQYF.

The chain couples TRBV5-1 to TRBJ2-5, with TRBD1 as a possible D gene (7 bases). The germline CDR1 and CDR2 sequences are SGHRS and YFSETQ. Trimming removed 4 bases at V and 3 bases at J, with 19 bases between. The CDR3 contains 16 residues. The CDR3: CASSTTGGTVKETQYF. The CDR3 nucleotides are TGCGCCAGCAGCACGACCGGCGGGACAGTCAAAGAGACCCAGTACTTC.

J is TRBJ1-3 and V is TRBV5-6; D is unclear. In germline, CDR1 is SGHDT, CDR2 YYEEEE. There are 17 residues in the CDR3. Trimming shortened V by 2 bases and J by 2 bases, and 17 bases separated the two germline ends. Written as DNA, the CDR3 is TGTGCCAGCAGCTTAAGAGGGCTAGCCCCGGCTGGAAACACCATATATTTT. This gives the protein CASSLRGLAPAGNTIYF. Based on the CDR3 plus reference TRBV5-6 and TRBJ1-3, the full variable domain is DAGVTQSPTHLIKTRGQQVTLRCSPKSGHDTVSWYQQALGQGPQFIFQYYEEEERQRGNFPDRFSGHQFPNYSSELNVNALLLGDSALYLCASSLRGLAPAGNTIYFGEGSWLTVV.

The chain recombines TRBV7-2 with TRBJ2-7; the D is unclear. The V end lost 1 base, the J end lost 1 base, and 11 bases lay between the germline ends. Germline CDR1 is SGHTA and CDR2 is FQGNSA. The CDR3 contains 15 residues. The CDR3, as DNA: TGTGCCAGCAGCTTAGAGGCAGGCTATTCCTACGAGCAGTACTTC. Its protein is CASSLEAGYSYEQYF.

This clone was counted at least ten times. V is TRBV6-6 and J is TRBJ1-5, with TRBD1 as a possible D gene (6 bases). Germline loops: CDR1 MNHNY, CDR2 SVGAGI (reference sequence). V shed 6 bases and J shed 3 bases, with 15 bases lying between them. CDR3 length: 15 amino acids. CDR3 region: CASRSKQGNNQPQHF. In DNA form, the CDR3 reads TGTGCCAGCAGAAGCAAACAGGGCAACAATCAGCCCCAGCATTTT.

The chain links TRBV5-1 to TRBJ1-1; D is perhaps TRBD1 (6 bases). With 0 bases removed from V and 5 bases from J, the gap between germline ends came to 14 bases. CDR3 length: 15 amino acids. Looked up from germline, CDR1 is SGHRS and CDR2 is YFSETQ. CDR3 nucleotide sequence: TGCGCCAGCAGCTTGGAGGGCGGGGGGCGAACTGAAGCTTTCTTT. As protein: CASSLEGGGRTEAFF.

The CDR3 here is CAKRGSGRDWETQYF. CDR3 nucleotide sequence: TGTGCCAAGAGGGGTAGCGGGAGAGACTGGGAGACCCAGTACTTC. The rearrangement joins TRBV7-7 to TRBJ2-5; 9 bases align to TRBD2. Germline assignment: CDR1 SSHAT and CDR2 FNYEAQ (reference sequence). V was clipped by 10 bases and J by 5 bases; unmatched bases: 14. This CDR3 spans 15 amino acids.

This chain links TRBV6-5 with TRBJ1-5, with D possibly being TRBD1 (6 bases). The germline V gene encodes CDR1 MNHEY and CDR2 SVGAGI. The CDR3 has 15 residues. V dropped 5 bases and J dropped 3 bases, with 14 bases sitting between them. The CDR3 protein is CASSPLQGYNQPQHF. CDR3 DNA: TGTGCCAGCAGTCCGCTCCAGGGGTACAATCAGCCCCAGCATTTT.

This rearrangement joins TRBV27 to TRBJ2-7; 8 bases are shared with TRBD1. Trimming cost V 2 bases and J 2 bases; bases outside gene matches: 8. The CDR3 covers 16 residues. Per germline, CDR1 MNHEY and CDR2 SMNVEV (reference sequence). The CDR3 region is CASSLTPGQVPYEQYF. In DNA, the CDR3 is TGTGCCAGCAGTTTAACTCCGGGACAGGTCCCCTACGAGCAGTACTTC.

This clone has a handful of counts. The chain is built from TRBV3-1 (or the pseudogene TRBV3-2) and TRBJ2-1; 13 nucleotides agree with TRBD2. Germline V lookup: CDR1 LGHDT, CDR2 YNNKEL (reference sequence). The CDR3 is made up of 17 amino acids. The junction had 13 bases not matched to a gene; V was cut back by 5 bases and J by 9 bases. The CDR3 reads CASSARLAGGTPREQFF. CDR3 DNA sequence: TGTGCCAGCAGCGCACGACTAGCGGGAGGCACCCCCCGTGAGCAGTTCTTC.

The chain uses TRBV19 and TRBJ1-5; D is ambiguous. This CDR3 comprises 14 residues. Deletions cut 7 bases from V and 6 bases from J, with 16 bases between. Germline V CDR1 and CDR2: LNHDA, SQIVND (reference sequence). The CDR3 nucleotides are TGTGCCAGTATGCAACACCTAGAGGGTCAGCCCCAGCATTTT. Protein sequence: CASMQHLEGQPQHF.

The chain employs TRBV24-1 and TRBJ1-2; 10 bases are a match to TRBD1. This CDR3 has 16 amino acids. CDR1 is KGHDR and CDR2 is SFDVKD in the germline V gene. V lost 4 bases, J lost 1 base, and 5 bases stayed unmatched. CDR3 loop: CATSDPGQGVNYGYTF. CDR3 bases: TGTGCCACCAGTGACCCCGGACAGGGGGTTAACTATGGCTACACCTTC.

This chain links TRBV7-2 with TRBJ1-4, with TRBD1 as a possible D gene (6 bases). The V end was cut by 3 bases, the J end by 7 bases, with 15 bases between. The CDR3 is 15 amino acids. Germline CDR1 is SGHTA and CDR2 is FQGNSA. CDR3 DNA: TGTGCCAGCAGCTTGTGGGGGCCGGGAGGTGAAAAACTGTTTTTT. Protein sequence: CASSLWGPGGEKLFF.

The chain carries TRBV19 and TRBJ2-5; 12 bases match TRBD2. The germline V gene has CDR1 LNHDA and CDR2 SQIVND (reference sequence). The J segment lost 4 bases and the V segment lost 5 bases, leaving 5 bases of the junction unmatched. The CDR3 loop spans 15 amino acids. CDR3 amino acids: CASSAQTSGRETQYF. The CDR3 bases are TGTGCCAGTAGTGCCCAGACTAGCGGGAGAGAGACCCAGTACTTC.

The count of this clone is one. The chain uses TRBV6-6 and TRBJ2-2, with D unresolved. The V end lost 1 base, the J end lost 5 bases, and 5 bases lay between the germline ends. Germline values: CDR1 MNHNY, CDR2 SVGAGI (reference sequence). The CDR3 spans 13 residues. CDR3 bases: TGTGCCAGCAGTTACTTAGCTACCGGGGAGCTGTTTTTT. Its translation: CASSYLATGELFF.

This chain uses TRBV5-4 with TRBJ2-3; 9 bases line up with TRBD2. In germline, CDR1 is SGHNT, CDR2 YYREEE (reference sequence). The CDR3 is 14 residues long. Germline trimming cut 5 bases from V and 6 bases from J; bases unmatched to any gene: 7. CDR3 region: CASSLAGVGDTQYF. For the CDR3, the DNA is TGTGCCAGCAGTTTAGCGGGAGTGGGGGATACGCAGTATTTT.

The gene calls are TRBV2 and TRBJ2-1; weak D call: TRBD2 (6 bases). Trimming shortened V by 8 bases and J by 7 bases, and 24 bases separated the two germline ends. The length of the CDR3 is 16 residues. Germline V gives CDR1 SNHLY, CDR2 FYNNEI. CDR3 region: CASLLSEGLLRNEQFF. The CDR3 nucleotides read TGTGCCAGCCTATTGTCGGAGGGACTCCTTAGGAATGAGCAGTTCTTC.

The chain has TRBV5-1 and TRBJ1-1, with D unclear. The CDR3 covers 15 residues. V lost 0 bases and J lost 3, with 12 bases in between. Germline V gene sequence: CDR1 SGHRS, CDR2 YFSETQ. CDR3 in amino acids: CASSLDGRADTEAFF. The CDR3 DNA reads as TGCGCCAGCAGCTTGGACGGGAGGGCGGACACTGAAGCTTTCTTT.